This T cell receptor beta chain was sequenced during a study of identical twins. TCRdb fed the 5' RACE reads into MiXCR, producing one record per CDR3 protein. The top ten hold around 7.1% of the sample, which has approximately 300,000 distinct CDR3 sequences, around 9.7% seen once. CDR1 SGHVS and CDR2 FNYEAQ come from the germline V gene. The CDR3 length is 16 residues. V lost 0 bases and J lost 5, with 15 bases in between. This clonotype was detected once. The same data also contributed to another study, on yellow fever vaccine responses in identical twins.

Sample: CD8+ T cells sorted from blood. The gene calls are TRBV7-6 and TRBJ2-3; tentatively, D is TRBD1 (5 bases). The source of this sequence is a woman aged 18-29 years in good health. The CDR3 sequence is CASSLAWGRAGDTQYF. As DNA, the CDR3 is TGTGCCAGCAGCTTAGCGTGGGGCAGGGCCGGAGATACGCAGTATTTT.